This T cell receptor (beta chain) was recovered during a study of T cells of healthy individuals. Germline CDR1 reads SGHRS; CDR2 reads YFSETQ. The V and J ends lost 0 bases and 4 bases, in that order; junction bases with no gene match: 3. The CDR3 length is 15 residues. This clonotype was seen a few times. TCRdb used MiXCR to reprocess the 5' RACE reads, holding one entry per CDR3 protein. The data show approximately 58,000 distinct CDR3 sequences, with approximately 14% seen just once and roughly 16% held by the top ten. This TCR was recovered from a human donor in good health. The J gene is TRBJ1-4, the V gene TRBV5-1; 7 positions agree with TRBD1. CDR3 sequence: CASSLGDSINEKLFF. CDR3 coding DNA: TGCGCCAGCAGCTTGGGGGACAGTATTAATGAAAAACTGTTTTTT.